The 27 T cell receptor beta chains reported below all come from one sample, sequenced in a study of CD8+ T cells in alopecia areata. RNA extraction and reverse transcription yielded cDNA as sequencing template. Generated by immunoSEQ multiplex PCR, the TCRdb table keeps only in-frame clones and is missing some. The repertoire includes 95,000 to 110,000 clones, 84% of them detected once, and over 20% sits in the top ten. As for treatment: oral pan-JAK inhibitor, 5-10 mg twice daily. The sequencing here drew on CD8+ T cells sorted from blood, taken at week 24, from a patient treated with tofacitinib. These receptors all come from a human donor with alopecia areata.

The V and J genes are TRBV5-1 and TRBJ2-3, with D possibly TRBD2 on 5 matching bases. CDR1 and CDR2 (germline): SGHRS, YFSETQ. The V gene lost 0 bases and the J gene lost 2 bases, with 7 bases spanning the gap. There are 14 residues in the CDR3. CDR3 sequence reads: CASSLERITDTQYF. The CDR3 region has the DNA TGCGCCAGCAGCTTGGAGCGGATCACAGATACGCAGTATTTT.

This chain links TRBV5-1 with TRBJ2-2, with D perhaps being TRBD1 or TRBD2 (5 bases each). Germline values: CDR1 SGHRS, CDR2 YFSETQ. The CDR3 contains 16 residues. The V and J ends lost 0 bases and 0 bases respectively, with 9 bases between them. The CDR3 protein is CASSLDGGPNTGELFF. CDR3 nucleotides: TGCGCCAGCAGCTTGGATGGGGGTCCGAACACCGGGGAGCTGTTTTTT.

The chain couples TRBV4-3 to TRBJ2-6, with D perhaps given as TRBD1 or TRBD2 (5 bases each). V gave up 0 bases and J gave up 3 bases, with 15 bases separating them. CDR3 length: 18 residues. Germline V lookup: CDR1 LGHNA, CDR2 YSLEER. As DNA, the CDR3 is TGCGCCAGCAGCCAAGATAGGGGAGTTTCTGGTGGGGCCAACGTCCTGACTTTC. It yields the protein CASSQDRGVSGGANVLTF.

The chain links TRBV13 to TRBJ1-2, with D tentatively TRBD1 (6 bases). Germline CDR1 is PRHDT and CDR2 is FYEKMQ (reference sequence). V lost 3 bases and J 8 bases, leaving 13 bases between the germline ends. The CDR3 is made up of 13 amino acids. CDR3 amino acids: CASSLGGVGGYTF. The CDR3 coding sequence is TGTGCCAGCAGCTTGGGGGGCGTGGGAGGCTACACCTTC.

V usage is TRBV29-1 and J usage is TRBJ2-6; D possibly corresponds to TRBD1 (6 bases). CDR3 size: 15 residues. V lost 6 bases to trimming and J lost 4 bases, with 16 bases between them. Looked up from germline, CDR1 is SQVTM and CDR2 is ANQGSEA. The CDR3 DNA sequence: TGCAGCGTGATTCTACAGGGCTCCGGGGCCAACGTCCTGACTTTC. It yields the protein CSVILQGSGANVLTF.

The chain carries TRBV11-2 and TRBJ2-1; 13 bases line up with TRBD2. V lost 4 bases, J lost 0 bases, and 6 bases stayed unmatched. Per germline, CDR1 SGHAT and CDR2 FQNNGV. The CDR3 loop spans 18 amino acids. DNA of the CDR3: TGTGCCAGCAGCTACGGACTAGCGGGGGAAAGCTCCTACAATGAGCAGTTCTTC. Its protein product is CASSYGLAGESSYNEQFF.

The CDR3 spells CASSPSLSEQYF. The DNA for the CDR3 is TGTGCCAGCAGCCCTTCATTGAGCGAGCAGTACTTC. The V gene is TRBV7-2, the J gene TRBJ2-7; D remains unclear. There are 12 residues in the CDR3. Trimming took 5 bases from V and 6 from J, leaving 11 bases between them. The germline V gene encodes CDR1 SGHTA and CDR2 FQGNSA.

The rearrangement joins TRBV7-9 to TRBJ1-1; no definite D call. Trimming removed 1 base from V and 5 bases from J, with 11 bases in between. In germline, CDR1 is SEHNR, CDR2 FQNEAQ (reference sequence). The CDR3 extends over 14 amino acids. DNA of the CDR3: TGTGCCAGCAGCTTAGTATGGGGTCGGACTGAAGCTTTCTTT. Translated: CASSLVWGRTEAFF.

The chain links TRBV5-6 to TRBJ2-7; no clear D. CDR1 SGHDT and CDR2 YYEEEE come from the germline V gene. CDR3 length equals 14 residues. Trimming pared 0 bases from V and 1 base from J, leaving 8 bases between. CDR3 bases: TGTGCCAGCAGCTTGGTCGGGCAGTCCTACGAGCAGTACTTC. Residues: CASSLVGQSYEQYF.

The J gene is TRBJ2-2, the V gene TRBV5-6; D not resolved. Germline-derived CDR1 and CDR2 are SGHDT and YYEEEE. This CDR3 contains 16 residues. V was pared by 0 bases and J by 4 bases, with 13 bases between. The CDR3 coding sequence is TGTGCCAGCAGCTTGGGCGGAAGGCTAATCACCGGGGAGCTGTTTTTT. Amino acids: CASSLGGRLITGELFF.

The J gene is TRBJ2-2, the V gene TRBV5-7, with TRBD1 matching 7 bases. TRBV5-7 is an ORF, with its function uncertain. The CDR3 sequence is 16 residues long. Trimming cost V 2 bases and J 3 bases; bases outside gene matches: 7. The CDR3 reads CASSLRGRSYTGELFF. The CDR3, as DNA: TGTGCCAGCAGCTTAAGGGGGCGCTCATACACCGGGGAGCTGTTTTTT.

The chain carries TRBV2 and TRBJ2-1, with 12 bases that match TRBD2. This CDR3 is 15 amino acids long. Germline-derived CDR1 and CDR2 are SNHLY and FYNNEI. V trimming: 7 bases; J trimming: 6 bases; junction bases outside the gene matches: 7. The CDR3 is CASTSSGGAGNEQFF. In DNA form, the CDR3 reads TGTGCCAGCACCTCTAGCGGGGGGGCTGGCAATGAGCAGTTCTTC.

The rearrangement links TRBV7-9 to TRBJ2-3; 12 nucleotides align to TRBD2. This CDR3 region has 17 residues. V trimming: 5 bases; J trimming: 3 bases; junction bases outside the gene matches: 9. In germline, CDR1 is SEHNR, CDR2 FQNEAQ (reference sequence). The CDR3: CASSRTGLAGWTDTQYF. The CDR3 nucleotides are TGTGCCAGCAGCCGGACAGGACTAGCGGGATGGACAGATACGCAGTATTTT.

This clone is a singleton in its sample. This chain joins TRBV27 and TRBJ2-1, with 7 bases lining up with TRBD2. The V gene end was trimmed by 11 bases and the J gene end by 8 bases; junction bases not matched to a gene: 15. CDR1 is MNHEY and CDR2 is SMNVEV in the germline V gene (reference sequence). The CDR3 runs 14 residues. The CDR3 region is CADGSSGKSDEQFF. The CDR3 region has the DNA TGTGCCGACGGAAGCAGCGGGAAGAGCGATGAGCAGTTCTTC.

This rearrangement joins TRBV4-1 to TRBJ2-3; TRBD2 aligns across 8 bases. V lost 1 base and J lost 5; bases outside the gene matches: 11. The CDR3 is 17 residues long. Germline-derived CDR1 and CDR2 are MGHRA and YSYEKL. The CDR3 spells CASSQVSRAGGQDTQYF. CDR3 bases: TGCGCCAGCAGCCAAGTTTCTCGCGCGGGGGGTCAAGATACGCAGTATTTT.

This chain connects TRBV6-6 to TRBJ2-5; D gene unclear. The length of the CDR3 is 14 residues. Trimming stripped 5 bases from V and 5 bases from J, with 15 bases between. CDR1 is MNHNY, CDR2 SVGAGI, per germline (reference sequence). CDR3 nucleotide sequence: TGTGCCAGCAGTGAGACCGGGTTTGGCGAGACCCAGTACTTC. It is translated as CASSETGFGETQYF.

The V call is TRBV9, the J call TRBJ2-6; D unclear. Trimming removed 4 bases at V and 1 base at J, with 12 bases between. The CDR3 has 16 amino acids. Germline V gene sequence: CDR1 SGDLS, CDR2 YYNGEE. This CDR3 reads CASSPPTESGANVLTF. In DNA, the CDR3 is TGTGCCAGCAGCCCCCCGACCGAATCTGGGGCCAACGTCCTGACTTTC.

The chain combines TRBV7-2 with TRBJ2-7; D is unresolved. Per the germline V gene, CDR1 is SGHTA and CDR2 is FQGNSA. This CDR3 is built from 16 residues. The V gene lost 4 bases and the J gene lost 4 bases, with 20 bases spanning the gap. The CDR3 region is CASSSWVQEGSYEQYF. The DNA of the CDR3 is TGTGCCAGCAGCTCGTGGGTACAAGAAGGATCGTACGAGCAGTACTTC.

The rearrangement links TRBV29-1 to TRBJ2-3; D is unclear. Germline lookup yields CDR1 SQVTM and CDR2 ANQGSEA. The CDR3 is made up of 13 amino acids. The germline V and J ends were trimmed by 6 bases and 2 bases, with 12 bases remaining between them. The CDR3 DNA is TGCAGCGTCGACGGACCTCTCACAGATACGCAGTATTTT. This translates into CSVDGPLTDTQYF.

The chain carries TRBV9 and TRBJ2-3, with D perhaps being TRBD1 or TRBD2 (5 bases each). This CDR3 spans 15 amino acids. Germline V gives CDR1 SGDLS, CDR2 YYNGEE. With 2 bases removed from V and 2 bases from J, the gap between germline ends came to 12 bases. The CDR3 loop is CASSVGDRSTDTQYF. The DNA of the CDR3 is TGTGCCAGCAGCGTCGGGGACCGCTCCACAGATACGCAGTATTTT.

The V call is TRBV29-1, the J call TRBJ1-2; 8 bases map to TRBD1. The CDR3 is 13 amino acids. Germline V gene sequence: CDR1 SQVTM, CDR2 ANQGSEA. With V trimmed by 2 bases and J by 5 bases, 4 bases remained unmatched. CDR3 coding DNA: TGCAGCGTTGAAAAAAGGACAGGGTATGGCTACACCTTC. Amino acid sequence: CSVEKRTGYGYTF.

The CDR3 sequence is CASSLARGGGETQYF. CDR3 sequence (DNA): TGTGCCAGCAGCTTAGCTAGGGGCGGGGGTGAGACCCAGTACTTC. The chain is built from TRBV7-6 and TRBJ2-5; 7 nucleotides match TRBD2. V was clipped by 0 bases and J by 5 bases; unmatched bases: 6. CDR1 is SGHVS and CDR2 is FNYEAQ in the germline V gene. The CDR3 loop spans 15 amino acids.

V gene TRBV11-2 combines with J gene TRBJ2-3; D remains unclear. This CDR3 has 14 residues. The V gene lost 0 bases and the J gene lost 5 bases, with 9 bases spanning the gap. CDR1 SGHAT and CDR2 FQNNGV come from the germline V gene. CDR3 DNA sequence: TGTGCCAGCAGCTTAGACGGTCCCCTAGATACGCAGTATTTT. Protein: CASSLDGPLDTQYF.

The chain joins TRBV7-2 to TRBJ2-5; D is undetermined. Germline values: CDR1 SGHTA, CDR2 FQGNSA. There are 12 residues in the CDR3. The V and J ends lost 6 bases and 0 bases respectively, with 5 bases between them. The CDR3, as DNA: TGTGCCAGCAGTTACTACCAAGAGACCCAGTACTTC. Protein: CASSYYQETQYF.

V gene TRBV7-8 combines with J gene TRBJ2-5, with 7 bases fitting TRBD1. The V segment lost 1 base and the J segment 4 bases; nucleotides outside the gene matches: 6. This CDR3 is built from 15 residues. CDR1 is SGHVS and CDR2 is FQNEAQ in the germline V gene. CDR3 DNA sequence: TGTGCCAGCAGCTTAGAATACAGGGGACGAGAGACCCAGTACTTC. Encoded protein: CASSLEYRGRETQYF.

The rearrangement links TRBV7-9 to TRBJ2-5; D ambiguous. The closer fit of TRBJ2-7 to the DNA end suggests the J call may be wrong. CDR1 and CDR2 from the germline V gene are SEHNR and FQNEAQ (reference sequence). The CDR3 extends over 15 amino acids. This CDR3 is CASSFKSGTDPEQYF. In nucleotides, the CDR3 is TGTGCCAGCAGCTTCAAGTCCGGAACGGATCCCGAGCAGTACTTC.

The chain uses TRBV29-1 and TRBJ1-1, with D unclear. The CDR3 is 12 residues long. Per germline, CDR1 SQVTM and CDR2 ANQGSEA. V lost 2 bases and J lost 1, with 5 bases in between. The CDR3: CSVERENTEAFF. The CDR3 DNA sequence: TGCAGCGTTGAACGGGAGAACACTGAAGCTTTCTTT.